The clone carrying this T cell receptor beta chain was counted a few times. In TCRdb, the RT-PCR reads were re-called with MiXCR into one record per CDR3 protein. The sample carries about a million distinct CDR3 sequences, under 20% recorded once. This sample is drawn from a study of patients and donors after allogeneic stem cell transplantation. V was clipped by 1 base and J by 1 base, with 10 bases between them. The CDR3 sequence is 15 residues long. CDR1 and CDR2 from the germline V gene are LNHNV and YYDKDF (reference sequence). This TCR was sampled from a human donor who was either an allogeneic HSCT recipient or a stem cell or donor lymphocyte infusion donor (not recorded which). It is not recorded whose cells these are; they may come from a transplant donor. Sequenced material: blood, either unsorted or a sorted T cell fraction (not recorded which). The rearrangement links TRBV15 to TRBJ1-1; TRBD1 might be the D (5 bases). The chain's CDR3 is CATSRGRDGNTEAFF. The DNA of the CDR3 is TGTGCCACCAGCAGAGGAAGGGACGGGAACACTGAAGCTTTCTTT. The full variable domain, its missing parts supplied by reference TRBV15 and TRBJ1-1, is DAMVIQNPRYQVTQFGKPVTLSCSQTLNHNVMYWYQQKSSQAPKLLFHYYDKDFNNEADTPDNFQSRRPNTSFCFLDIRSPGLGDTAMYLCATSRGRDGNTEAFFGQGTRLTVV.